This is a list of T cell receptor beta chains from one sample in a study of blood T cell repertoires in COVID-19. The protocol was immunoSEQ multiplex PCR, while the TCRdb copy is restricted to in-frame clones and leaves out a portion. The table records more than 85,000 clones, approximately 82% of them present only once. Sequenced sample: peripheral blood. These receptors were taken from a man between 60 and 75 years old with active or convalescent COVID-19. Both conserved end residues are part of each CDR3. A D gene is named only where the DNA matches it firmly. Rows may omit the clone size; those that give it use once, few, many or a size class.

cdr3_nt cdr3_aa clone_size j_call v_call d_call
TGTGCCAGCAGCAACCCGGGGGGCAATGAGCAGTTCTTC CASSNPGGNEQFF NA TRBJ2-1 TRBV7-2 TRBD2
TGTGCCAGCAGTTCCGACAGGGGGATCACTGAAGCTTTCTTT CASSSDRGITEAFF once TRBJ1-1 TRBV28 TRBD1
TGTGCCAGCAGCCAAGCTGGAGCAGCGGATACGCAGTATTTT CASSQAGAADTQYF once TRBJ2-3 TRBV14 NA
TGTGCCAGCAGCCCCCGATCACCTCAGGCTGGGGCCAACGTCCTGACTTTC CASSPRSPQAGANVLTF NA TRBJ2-6 TRBV9 NA
TGTGCCAGCAGTCCCTGGGACAGCCTCAAAGCGCAGTTCTTC CASSPWDSLKAQFF NA TRBJ2-1 TRBV27 TRBD1
TGTGCCAGCAGCTTCGCCGGGACTAGCAGGTCAGATACGCAGTATTTT CASSFAGTSRSDTQYF NA TRBJ2-3 TRBV11-2 TRBD2
TGTGCTAGTGGGGAGAAACTGTCCGATGAGCAGTTCTTC CASGEKLSDEQFF NA TRBJ2-1 TRBV12-5 NA
TGTGCCAGCAGTTACTCTGGCGGACTTCAAGAGACCCAGTACTTC CASSYSGGLQETQYF few TRBJ2-5 TRBV6-6 NA
TGCGCCAGCCGCATGGGCCCTATAACAGATACGCAGTATTTT CASRMGPITDTQYF NA TRBJ2-3 TRBV5-1 NA
TGTGCTAGTGGTTTGAATAGTGCCGGGGAGCTGTTTTTT CASGLNSAGELFF NA TRBJ2-2 TRBV12-5 NA
TGCGCCAGCAGCTATGGACAGGGGGCTCAAGATACGCAGTATTTT CASSYGQGAQDTQYF NA TRBJ2-3 TRBV10-1 TRBD1
TGTGCCAGCAGCTGGGGGGGCGCCTATGGCTACACCTTC CASSWGGAYGYTF few TRBJ1-2 TRBV7-2 NA
TGTGCCAGCCTGACTGATCACTCCTATAATTCACCCCTCCACTTT CASLTDHSYNSPLHF NA TRBJ1-6 TRBV2 NA
TGTGCCAGCAGCTTAGTCCCCCGGAGTATCAATGAGCAGTTCTTC CASSLVPRSINEQFF NA TRBJ2-1 TRBV7-9 NA
TGTGCCAGCAGCCAAATGGACAGCTCTGGAAACACCATATATTTT CASSQMDSSGNTIYF medium-sized TRBJ1-3 TRBV3-1/TRBV3-2 NA
TGCGCCAGCAGCTTACAGGGGTACGAGCAGTACTTC CASSLQGYEQYF NA TRBJ2-7 TRBV5-1 TRBD1
TGTGCCAGCAGCCTCGGGACTACCAACACCGGGGAGCTGTTTTTT CASSLGTTNTGELFF NA TRBJ2-2 TRBV3-1/TRBV3-2 TRBD2
TGTGCCAGCAGCCCAGCTCACGGGGGTGCTTTCTTT CASSPAHGGAFF NA TRBJ1-1 TRBV5-6 NA
TGTGCCAGCAGTCGTTCGACAGGTTTGAGGGGTGAGCAGTTCTTC CASSRSTGLRGEQFF NA TRBJ2-1 TRBV28 NA
TGCGCCAGCAGCCGAGGGACAGGGGACAATGAGCAGTTCTTC CASSRGTGDNEQFF NA TRBJ2-1 TRBV4-1 TRBD1
TGTGCCAGCAGTCAACAGGGGTTGGAACTGTTTTTT CASSQQGLELFF few TRBJ1-4 TRBV28 TRBD1
TGTGCCAGCAGCCCGGTCTCCCAAGAGACCCAGTACTTC CASSPVSQETQYF once TRBJ2-5 TRBV7-9 NA
TGTGCCAGCAGCCAAGATCGCCTAGCGGGGACCTACAATGAGCAGTTCTTC CASSQDRLAGTYNEQFF NA TRBJ2-1 TRBV4-2 TRBD2
TGTGCCAGCTCACCACCGGGGCGGGGAAGCACAGATACGCAGTATTTT CASSPPGRGSTDTQYF NA TRBJ2-3 TRBV18 NA
TGTGCCAGCAGCTTTTTTGAACTTAACACCGGGGAGCTGTTTTTT CASSFFELNTGELFF NA TRBJ2-2 TRBV7-2 NA
TGTGCCAGTAGTACGACGGTGGGAGGTTCACCCCTCCACTTT CASSTTVGGSPLHF NA TRBJ1-6 TRBV19 NA
TGTGCCACCAGTGATCCACTAGCGGGAGGAACAACTAGCTCCTACAATGAGCAGTTCTTC CATSDPLAGGTTSSYNEQFF NA TRBJ2-1 TRBV24-1 TRBD2
TGCGCCAGCAGCTTGGACCCTAGAAGGCAGTTCTTC CASSLDPRRQFF NA TRBJ2-1 TRBV5-1 NA
TGTGCCAGCAGCTCCGGCGGGTTGGGCACAGATACGCAGTATTTT CASSSGGLGTDTQYF NA TRBJ2-3 TRBV5-8 NA
TGCGCCAGCAGCGGCGGGGAGAGCTCTGGAAACACCATATATTTT CASSGGESSGNTIYF NA TRBJ1-3 TRBV5-1 NA
TGTGCCAGTAGCCGGGACAGGTTTTTCCCCCCCTATGGCTACACCTTC CASSRDRFFPPYGYTF once TRBJ1-2 TRBV19 TRBD1
TGTGCCAGTAGTATGATAGCGGGAGTAACAGATACGCAGTATTTT CASSMIAGVTDTQYF NA TRBJ2-3 TRBV19 TRBD2
TGTGCCAGCTCACCCGCAGCGGGAGAGAACAATGAGCAGTTCTTC CASSPAAGENNEQFF NA TRBJ2-1 TRBV18 TRBD2
TGTGCCAGTAGTATGGGGGCTAGCAAGACCGGGGAGCTGTTTTTT CASSMGASKTGELFF NA TRBJ2-2 TRBV19 NA
TGTGCCAGCAGTGAAGCAGGGACAGGGCGGCAGGGACCAGCAGATACGCAGTATTTT CASSEAGTGRQGPADTQYF NA TRBJ2-3 TRBV2 TRBD1
TGTGCCGGAAGGACAGGGAGCAATCAGCCCCAGCATTTT CAGRTGSNQPQHF few TRBJ1-5 TRBV11-3 TRBD1
TGTGCCAGCAGCCAAGGGGGGCTGGGGCGGGAGTTCTTC CASSQGGLGREFF NA TRBJ2-1 TRBV3-1/TRBV3-2 NA
TGTGCCAGCAGCTTATTAAGCTCTACCACAGATACGCAGTATTTT CASSLLSSTTDTQYF NA TRBJ2-3 TRBV7-9 NA
TGCGCCAGCAGCTCGGACTTAAATTCACCCCTCCACTTT CASSSDLNSPLHF NA TRBJ1-6 TRBV5-1 NA